What follows are 3 T cell receptor beta chains derived from one specimen sequenced in a study of blood T cell repertoires in COVID-19. TCRdb keeps only in-frame clones here, not all; method: immunoSEQ multiplex PCR. This table has approximately 150,000 clones, about 90% appearing once. The sequencing input was peripheral blood. These TCRs come from an older man with acute or convalescent COVID-19.

The V and J genes are TRBV11-2 and TRBJ2-5, with 8 bases fitting TRBD2. V lost 5 bases and J lost 5; bases outside the gene matches: 7. This CDR3 spans 14 amino acids. Germline loops: CDR1 SGHAT, CDR2 FQNNGV. For the CDR3, the DNA is TGTGCCAGCAGCCCCGGGGGGGGCGGGGAGACCCAGTACTTC. This codes for CASSPGGGGETQYF.

Worth noting for this clone: The sample contains more than one DNA sequence encoding this CDR3. This chain connects TRBV18 to TRBJ2-1, with TRBD2 matching 9 bases. The germline V gene encodes CDR1 KGHSH and CDR2 LQKENI. V was clipped by 2 bases and J by 2 bases; unmatched bases: 1. The CDR3 is 15 residues long. In DNA, the CDR3 is TGTGCCAGCTCACCAGCGGGGGGGCCCTACAATGAGCAGTTCTTC. Its translation: CASSPAGGPYNEQFF.

The genes are TRBV12-5 and TRBJ2-6; maybe TRBD1 (5 bases). V dropped 7 bases and J dropped 2 bases, with 27 bases sitting between them. Germline V gene sequence: CDR1 LGHNT, CDR2 FRNRAP. The CDR3 is 20 amino acids. CDR3 DNA: TGTGCTAGTGTCCGATTTGGGGCACAGGCGCTAGACACTGGGGCCAACGTCCTGACTTTC. It is translated as CASVRFGAQALDTGANVLTF.